This TCR beta chain originates from a study of patients and donors after allogeneic stem cell transplantation. TCRdb reprocessed the RT-PCR reads via MiXCR and lists one record per CDR3 protein. The sample carries 920,000 or so distinct CDR3 sequences, approximately 18% recorded once. Germline CDR1 SQVTM, CDR2 ANQGSEA. The CDR3 sequence is 12 residues long. V lost 4 bases and J 2 bases, leaving 9 bases between the germline ends. V gene TRBV29-1 combines with J gene TRBJ2-7; a weak D match, TRBD2 (6 bases). Sequenced material: blood, either unsorted or a sorted T cell fraction (not recorded which). The sequence derives from a human donor who was either an allogeneic HSCT recipient or a stem cell or donor lymphocyte infusion donor (not recorded which). It is not recorded whose cells these are; they may come from a transplant donor. The CDR3 DNA follows: TGCAGCGTTGTGGAGGGAACCTACGAGCAGTACTTC. Translated: CSVVEGTYEQYF.